This T cell receptor beta chain was recorded in a study of CD8+ T cells in alopecia areata. Treatment reported: oral pan-JAK inhibitor, 5-10 mg twice daily. Trimming removed 1 base at V and 5 bases at J, with 12 bases between. This CDR3 has 15 amino acids. Germline V gene data show CDR1 as MNHNS and CDR2 as SASEGT. Reverse transcription of extracted RNA yielded cDNA, which provided the sequencing template. Generated by immunoSEQ multiplex PCR, the TCRdb table keeps only in-frame clones and is missing some. The sample shows about 140,000 clones, roughly 86% of them seen only once. V and J are TRBV6-1 and TRBJ2-1; D perhaps matches TRBD1 (6 bases). This receptor was obtained from a human donor with alopecia areata. Sequences were derived from CD8+ T cells sorted from blood, sampled at week 4, from a patient treated with tofacitinib. The CDR3 coding sequence is TGTGCCAGCAGTGAAGGGTGGACAGAACACAATGAGCAGTTCTTC. It is translated as CASSEGWTEHNEQFF.